Detailed here is one TCR beta chain. Antigen: not known. The sample is drawn from a study of vaccination effects on CD4 cells after COVID-19. Method: immunoSEQ multiplex PCR; TCRdb's copy keeps in-frame clones and lacks some. The table shows more than 30,000 clones, with around 74% occurring only once. The CDR3 covers 20 residues. Germline lookup yields CDR1 MGHRA and CDR2 YSYEKL. The V segment lost 0 bases and the J segment 3 bases; nucleotides outside the gene matches: 12. The culture ran for approximately 10 days, and then CD4+ T cells were isolated. The receptor was isolated from a human donor who received a COVID-19 vaccine. J is TRBJ2-7 and V is TRBV4-1; TRBD2 matches 15 bases. Sample: CD4+ T cells from PBMCs cultured without peptide, taken before COVID-19 vaccination. The CDR3 DNA follows: TGCGCCAGCAGCCAAGAGTCCCCGGGACTAGCGGGGGGAACCCGCTACGAGCAGTACTTC. Residues: CASSQESPGLAGGTRYEQYF.